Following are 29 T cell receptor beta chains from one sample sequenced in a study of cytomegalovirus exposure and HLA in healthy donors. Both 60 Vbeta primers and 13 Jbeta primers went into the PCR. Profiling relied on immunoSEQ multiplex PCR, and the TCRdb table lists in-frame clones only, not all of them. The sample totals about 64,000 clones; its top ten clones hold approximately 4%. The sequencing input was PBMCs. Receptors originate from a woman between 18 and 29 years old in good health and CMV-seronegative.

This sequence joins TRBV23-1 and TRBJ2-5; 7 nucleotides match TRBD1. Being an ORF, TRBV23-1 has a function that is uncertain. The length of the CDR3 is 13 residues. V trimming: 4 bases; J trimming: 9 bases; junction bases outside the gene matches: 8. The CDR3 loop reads CASSPIGGEAQYF. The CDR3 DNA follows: TGCGCCAGCAGTCCCATAGGGGGCGAGGCCCAGTACTTC.

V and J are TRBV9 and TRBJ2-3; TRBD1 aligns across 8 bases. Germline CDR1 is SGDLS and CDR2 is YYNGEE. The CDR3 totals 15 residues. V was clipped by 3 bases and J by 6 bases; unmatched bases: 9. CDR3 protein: CASSESGTGADTQYF. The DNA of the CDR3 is TGTGCCAGCAGCGAGTCGGGGACAGGCGCCGATACGCAGTATTTT.

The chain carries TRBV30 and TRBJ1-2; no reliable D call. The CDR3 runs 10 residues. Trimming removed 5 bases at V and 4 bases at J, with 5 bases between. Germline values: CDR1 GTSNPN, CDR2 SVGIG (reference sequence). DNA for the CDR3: TGTGCCTGGGAGGGCTATGGCTACACCTTC. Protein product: CAWEGYGYTF. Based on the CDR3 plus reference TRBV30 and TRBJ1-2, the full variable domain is SQTIHQWPATLVQPVGSPLSLECTVEGTSNPNLYWYRQAAGRGLQLLFYSVGIGQISSEVPQNLSASRPQDRQFILSSKKLLLSDSGFYLCAWEGYGYTFGSGTRLTVV.

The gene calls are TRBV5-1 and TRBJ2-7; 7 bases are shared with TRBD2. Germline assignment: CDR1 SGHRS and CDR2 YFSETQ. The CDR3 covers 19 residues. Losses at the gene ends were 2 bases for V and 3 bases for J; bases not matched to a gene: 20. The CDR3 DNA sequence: TGCGCCAGCAGCTTAGGGTCGGTCTCGGGAGGCGCATCCCTCTACGAGCAGTACTTC. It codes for CASSLGSVSGGASLYEQYF.

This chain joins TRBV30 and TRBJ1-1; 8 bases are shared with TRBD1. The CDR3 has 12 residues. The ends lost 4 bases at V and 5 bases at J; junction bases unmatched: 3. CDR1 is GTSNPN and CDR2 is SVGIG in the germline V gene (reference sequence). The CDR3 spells CAWTGGPTEAFF. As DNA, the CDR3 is TGTGCCTGGACAGGGGGCCCGACTGAAGCTTTCTTT.

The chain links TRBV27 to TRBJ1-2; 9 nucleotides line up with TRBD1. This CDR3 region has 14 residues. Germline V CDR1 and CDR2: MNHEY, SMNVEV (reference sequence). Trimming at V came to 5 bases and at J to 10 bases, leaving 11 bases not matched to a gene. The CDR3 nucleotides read TGTGCCAGCAGTCCCCGGCCGGGACAGGGTAACTACACCTTC. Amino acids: CASSPRPGQGNYTF.

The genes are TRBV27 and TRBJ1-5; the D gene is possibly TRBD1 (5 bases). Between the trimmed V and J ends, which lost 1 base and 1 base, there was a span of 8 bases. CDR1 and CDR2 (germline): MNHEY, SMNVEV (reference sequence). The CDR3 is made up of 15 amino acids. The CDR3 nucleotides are TGTGCCAGCAGTTTATGGGGGAGGAGCAATCAGCCCCAGCATTTT. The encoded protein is CASSLWGRSNQPQHF.

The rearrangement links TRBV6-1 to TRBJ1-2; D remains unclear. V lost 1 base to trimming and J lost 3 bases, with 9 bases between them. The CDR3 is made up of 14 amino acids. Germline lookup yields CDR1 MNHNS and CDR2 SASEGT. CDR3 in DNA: TGTGCCAGCAGTGAAGTAAGGGAGGACTATGGCTACACCTTC. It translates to CASSEVREDYGYTF.

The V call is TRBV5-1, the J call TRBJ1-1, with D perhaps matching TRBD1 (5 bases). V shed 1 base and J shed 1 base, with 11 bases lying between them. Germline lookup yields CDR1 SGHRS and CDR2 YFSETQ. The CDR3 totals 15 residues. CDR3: CASSLTWTPNTEAFF. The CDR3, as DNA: TGCGCCAGCAGCTTGACATGGACACCGAACACTGAAGCTTTCTTT. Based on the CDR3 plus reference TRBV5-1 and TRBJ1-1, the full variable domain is KAGVTQTPRYLIKTRGQQVTLSCSPISGHRSVSWYQQTPGQGLQFLFEYFSETQRNKGNFPGRFSGRQFSNSRSEMNVSTLELGDSALYLCASSLTWTPNTEAFFGQGTRLTVV.

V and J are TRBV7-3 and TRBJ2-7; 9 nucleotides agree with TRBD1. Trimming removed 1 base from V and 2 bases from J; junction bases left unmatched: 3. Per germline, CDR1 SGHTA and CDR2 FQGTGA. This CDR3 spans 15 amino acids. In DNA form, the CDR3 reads TGTGCCAGCAGCTTAAGGGGACAGGGCCCCTACGAGCAGTACTTC. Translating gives CASSLRGQGPYEQYF. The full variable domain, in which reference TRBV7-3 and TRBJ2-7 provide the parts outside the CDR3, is GAGVSQTPSNKVTEKGKYVELRCDPISGHTALYWYRQSLGQGPEFLIYFQGTGAADDSGLPNDRFFAVRPEGSVSTLKIQRTERGDSAVYLCASSLRGQGPYEQYFGPGTRLTVT.

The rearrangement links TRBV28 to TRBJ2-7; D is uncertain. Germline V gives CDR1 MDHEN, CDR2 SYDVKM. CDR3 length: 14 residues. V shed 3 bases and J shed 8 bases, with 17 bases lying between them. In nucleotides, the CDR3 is TGTGCCAGCAGTTTTGACTTAGTAGCCTCACAGCAGTACTTC. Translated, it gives CASSFDLVASQQYF.

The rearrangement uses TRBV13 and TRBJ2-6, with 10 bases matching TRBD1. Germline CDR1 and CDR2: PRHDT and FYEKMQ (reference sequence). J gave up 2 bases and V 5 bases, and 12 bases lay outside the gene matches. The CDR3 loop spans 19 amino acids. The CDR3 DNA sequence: TGTGCCAGCAGCCGTGCCCGGGACAGGGGTAACACTGGGGCCAACGTCCTGACTTTC. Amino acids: CASSRARDRGNTGANVLTF.

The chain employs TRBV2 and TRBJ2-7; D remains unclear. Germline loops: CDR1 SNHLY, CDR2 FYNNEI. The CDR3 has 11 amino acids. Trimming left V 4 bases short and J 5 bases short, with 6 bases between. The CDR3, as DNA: TGTGCCAGCAGTGCTGCGAACGAGCAGTACTTC. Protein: CASSAANEQYF. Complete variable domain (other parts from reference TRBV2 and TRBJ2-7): EPEVTQTPSHQVTQMGQEVILRCVPISNHLYFYWYRQILGQKVEFLVSFYNNEISEKSEIFDDQFSVERPDGSNFTLKIRSTKLEDSAMYFCASSAANEQYFGPGTRLTVT.

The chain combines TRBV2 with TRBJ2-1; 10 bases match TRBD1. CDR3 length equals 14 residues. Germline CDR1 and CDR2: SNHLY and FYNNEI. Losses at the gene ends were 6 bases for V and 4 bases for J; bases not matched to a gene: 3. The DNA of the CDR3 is TGTGCCAGCAGGGGGACAGGGGCATACAATGAGCAGTTCTTC. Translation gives CASRGTGAYNEQFF.

The CDR3 loop is CASSVGGSGLNEQYF. The CDR3 bases are TGTGCCAGCAGCGTAGGGGGTAGCGGGCTAAACGAGCAGTACTTC. The chain is built from TRBV9 and TRBJ2-7, with 7 bases fitting TRBD2. V dropped 0 bases and J dropped 5; count of bases not matched to a gene: 8. Per the germline V gene, CDR1 is SGDLS and CDR2 is YYNGEE. The CDR3 consists of 15 residues. Using reference TRBV9 and TRBJ2-7 for the parts outside the CDR3, the full variable domain is DSGVTQTPKHLITATGQRVTLRCSPRSGDLSVYWYQQSLDQGLQFLIQYYNGEERAKGNILERFSAQQFPDLHSELNLSSLELGDSALYFCASSVGGSGLNEQYFGPGTRLTVT.

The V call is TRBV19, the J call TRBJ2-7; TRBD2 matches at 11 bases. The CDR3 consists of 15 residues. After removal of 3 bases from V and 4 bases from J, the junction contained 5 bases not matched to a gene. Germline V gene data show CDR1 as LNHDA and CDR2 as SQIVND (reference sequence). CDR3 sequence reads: CASSIRPSGRYEQYF. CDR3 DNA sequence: TGTGCCAGTAGTATTCGTCCTAGCGGGAGGTACGAGCAGTACTTC. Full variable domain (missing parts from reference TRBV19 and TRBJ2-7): DGGITQSPKYLFRKEGQNVTLSCEQNLNHDAMYWYRQDPGQGLRLIYYSQIVNDFQKGDIAEGYSVSREKKESFPLTVTSAQKNPTAFYLCASSIRPSGRYEQYFGPGTRLTVT.

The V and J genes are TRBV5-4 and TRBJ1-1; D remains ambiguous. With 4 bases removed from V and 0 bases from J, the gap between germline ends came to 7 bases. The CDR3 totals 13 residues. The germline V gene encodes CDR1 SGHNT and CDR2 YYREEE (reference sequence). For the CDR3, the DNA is TGTGCCAGCAGCCCCAGGTTGAACACTGAAGCTTTCTTT. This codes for CASSPRLNTEAFF.

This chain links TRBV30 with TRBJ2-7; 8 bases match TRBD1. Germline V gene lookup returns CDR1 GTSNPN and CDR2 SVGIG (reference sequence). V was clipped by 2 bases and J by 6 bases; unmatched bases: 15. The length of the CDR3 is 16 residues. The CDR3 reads CAWSSLTTGAVFEQYF. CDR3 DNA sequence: TGTGCCTGGAGTTCCCTAACGACAGGGGCGGTATTCGAGCAGTACTTC. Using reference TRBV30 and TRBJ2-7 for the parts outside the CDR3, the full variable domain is SQTIHQWPATLVQPVGSPLSLECTVEGTSNPNLYWYRQAAGRGLQLLFYSVGIGQISSEVPQNLSASRPQDRQFILSSKKLLLSDSGFYLCAWSSLTTGAVFEQYFGPGTRLTVT.

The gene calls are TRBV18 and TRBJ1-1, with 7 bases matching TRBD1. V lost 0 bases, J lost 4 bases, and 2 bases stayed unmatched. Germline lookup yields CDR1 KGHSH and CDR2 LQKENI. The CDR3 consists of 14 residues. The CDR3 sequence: CASSPPYRGTEAFF. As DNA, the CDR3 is TGTGCCAGCTCACCACCGTACAGGGGCACTGAAGCTTTCTTT.

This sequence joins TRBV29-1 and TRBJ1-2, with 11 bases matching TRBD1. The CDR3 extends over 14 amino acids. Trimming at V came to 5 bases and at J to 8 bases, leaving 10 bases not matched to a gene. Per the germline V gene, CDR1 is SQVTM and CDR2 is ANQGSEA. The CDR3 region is CSVTGTGGARGYTF. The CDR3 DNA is TGCAGCGTTACCGGGACAGGGGGTGCAAGGGGCTACACCTTC.

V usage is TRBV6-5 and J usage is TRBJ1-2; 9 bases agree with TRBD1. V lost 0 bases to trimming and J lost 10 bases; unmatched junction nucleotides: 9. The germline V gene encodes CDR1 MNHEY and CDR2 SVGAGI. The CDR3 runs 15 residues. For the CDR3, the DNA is TGTGCCAGCAGTTACTCGGGACAGGGCGCGGGTGTCTACACCTTC. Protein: CASSYSGQGAGVYTF.

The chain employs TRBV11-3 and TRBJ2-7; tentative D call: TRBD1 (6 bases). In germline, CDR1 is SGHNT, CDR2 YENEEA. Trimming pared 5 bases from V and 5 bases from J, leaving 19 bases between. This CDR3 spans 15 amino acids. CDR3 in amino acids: CASSPHRVGEDEQYF. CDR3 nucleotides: TGTGCCAGCAGCCCTCACAGGGTCGGTGAGGACGAGCAGTACTTC.

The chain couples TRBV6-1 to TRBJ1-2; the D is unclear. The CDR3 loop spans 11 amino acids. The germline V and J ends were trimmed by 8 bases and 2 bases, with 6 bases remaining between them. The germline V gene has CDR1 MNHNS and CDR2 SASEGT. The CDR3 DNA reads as TGTGCCAGCGTGCGGAACTATGGCTACACCTTC. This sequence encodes CASVRNYGYTF.

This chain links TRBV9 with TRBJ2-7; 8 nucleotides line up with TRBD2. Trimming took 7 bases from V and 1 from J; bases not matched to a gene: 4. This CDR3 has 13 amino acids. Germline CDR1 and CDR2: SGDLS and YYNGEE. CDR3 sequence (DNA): TGTGCCAGCGCTAGCGGGTTGTCCTACGAGCAGTACTTC. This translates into CASASGLSYEQYF. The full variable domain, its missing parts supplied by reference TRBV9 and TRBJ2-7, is DSGVTQTPKHLITATGQRVTLRCSPRSGDLSVYWYQQSLDQGLQFLIQYYNGEERAKGNILERFSAQQFPDLHSELNLSSLELGDSALYFCASASGLSYEQYFGPGTRLTVT.

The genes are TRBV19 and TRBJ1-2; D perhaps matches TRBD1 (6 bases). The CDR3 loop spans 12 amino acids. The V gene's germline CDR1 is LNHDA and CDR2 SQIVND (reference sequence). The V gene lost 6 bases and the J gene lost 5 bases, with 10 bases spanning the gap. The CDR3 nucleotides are TGTGCCAGTAGGGACAGAAAGTATGGCTACACCTTC. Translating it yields CASRDRKYGYTF.

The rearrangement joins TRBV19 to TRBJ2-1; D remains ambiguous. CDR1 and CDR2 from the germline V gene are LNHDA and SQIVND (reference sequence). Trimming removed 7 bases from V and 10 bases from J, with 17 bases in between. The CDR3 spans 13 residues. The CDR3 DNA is TGTGCCAGTACCCATCGACTGTTCCCGGAGCAGTTCTTC. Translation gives CASTHRLFPEQFF.

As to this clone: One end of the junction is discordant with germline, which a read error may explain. The CDR3 DNA reads as TGCGCGGCAGGGGTTGACACTGAAGCTTTCTTT. It is translated as CAAGVDTEAFF. J is TRBJ1-1 and V is TRBV10-3; TRBD1 is a possible D gene (6 bases). The CDR3 has 11 residues. Looked up from germline, CDR1 is ENHRY and CDR2 is SYGVKD.

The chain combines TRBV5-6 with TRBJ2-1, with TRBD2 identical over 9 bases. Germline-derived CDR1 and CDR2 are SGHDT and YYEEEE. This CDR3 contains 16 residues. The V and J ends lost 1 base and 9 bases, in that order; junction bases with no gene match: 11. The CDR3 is CASSLLASGNLAEQFF. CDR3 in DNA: TGTGCCAGCAGCTTGCTGGCTAGCGGGAATCTCGCTGAGCAGTTCTTC.

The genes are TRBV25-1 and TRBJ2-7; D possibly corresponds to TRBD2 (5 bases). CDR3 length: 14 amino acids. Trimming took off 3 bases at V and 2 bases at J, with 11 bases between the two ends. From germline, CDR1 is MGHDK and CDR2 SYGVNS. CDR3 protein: CASSDRDLAYEQYF. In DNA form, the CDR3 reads TGTGCCAGCAGTGACCGGGATCTGGCCTACGAGCAGTACTTC.